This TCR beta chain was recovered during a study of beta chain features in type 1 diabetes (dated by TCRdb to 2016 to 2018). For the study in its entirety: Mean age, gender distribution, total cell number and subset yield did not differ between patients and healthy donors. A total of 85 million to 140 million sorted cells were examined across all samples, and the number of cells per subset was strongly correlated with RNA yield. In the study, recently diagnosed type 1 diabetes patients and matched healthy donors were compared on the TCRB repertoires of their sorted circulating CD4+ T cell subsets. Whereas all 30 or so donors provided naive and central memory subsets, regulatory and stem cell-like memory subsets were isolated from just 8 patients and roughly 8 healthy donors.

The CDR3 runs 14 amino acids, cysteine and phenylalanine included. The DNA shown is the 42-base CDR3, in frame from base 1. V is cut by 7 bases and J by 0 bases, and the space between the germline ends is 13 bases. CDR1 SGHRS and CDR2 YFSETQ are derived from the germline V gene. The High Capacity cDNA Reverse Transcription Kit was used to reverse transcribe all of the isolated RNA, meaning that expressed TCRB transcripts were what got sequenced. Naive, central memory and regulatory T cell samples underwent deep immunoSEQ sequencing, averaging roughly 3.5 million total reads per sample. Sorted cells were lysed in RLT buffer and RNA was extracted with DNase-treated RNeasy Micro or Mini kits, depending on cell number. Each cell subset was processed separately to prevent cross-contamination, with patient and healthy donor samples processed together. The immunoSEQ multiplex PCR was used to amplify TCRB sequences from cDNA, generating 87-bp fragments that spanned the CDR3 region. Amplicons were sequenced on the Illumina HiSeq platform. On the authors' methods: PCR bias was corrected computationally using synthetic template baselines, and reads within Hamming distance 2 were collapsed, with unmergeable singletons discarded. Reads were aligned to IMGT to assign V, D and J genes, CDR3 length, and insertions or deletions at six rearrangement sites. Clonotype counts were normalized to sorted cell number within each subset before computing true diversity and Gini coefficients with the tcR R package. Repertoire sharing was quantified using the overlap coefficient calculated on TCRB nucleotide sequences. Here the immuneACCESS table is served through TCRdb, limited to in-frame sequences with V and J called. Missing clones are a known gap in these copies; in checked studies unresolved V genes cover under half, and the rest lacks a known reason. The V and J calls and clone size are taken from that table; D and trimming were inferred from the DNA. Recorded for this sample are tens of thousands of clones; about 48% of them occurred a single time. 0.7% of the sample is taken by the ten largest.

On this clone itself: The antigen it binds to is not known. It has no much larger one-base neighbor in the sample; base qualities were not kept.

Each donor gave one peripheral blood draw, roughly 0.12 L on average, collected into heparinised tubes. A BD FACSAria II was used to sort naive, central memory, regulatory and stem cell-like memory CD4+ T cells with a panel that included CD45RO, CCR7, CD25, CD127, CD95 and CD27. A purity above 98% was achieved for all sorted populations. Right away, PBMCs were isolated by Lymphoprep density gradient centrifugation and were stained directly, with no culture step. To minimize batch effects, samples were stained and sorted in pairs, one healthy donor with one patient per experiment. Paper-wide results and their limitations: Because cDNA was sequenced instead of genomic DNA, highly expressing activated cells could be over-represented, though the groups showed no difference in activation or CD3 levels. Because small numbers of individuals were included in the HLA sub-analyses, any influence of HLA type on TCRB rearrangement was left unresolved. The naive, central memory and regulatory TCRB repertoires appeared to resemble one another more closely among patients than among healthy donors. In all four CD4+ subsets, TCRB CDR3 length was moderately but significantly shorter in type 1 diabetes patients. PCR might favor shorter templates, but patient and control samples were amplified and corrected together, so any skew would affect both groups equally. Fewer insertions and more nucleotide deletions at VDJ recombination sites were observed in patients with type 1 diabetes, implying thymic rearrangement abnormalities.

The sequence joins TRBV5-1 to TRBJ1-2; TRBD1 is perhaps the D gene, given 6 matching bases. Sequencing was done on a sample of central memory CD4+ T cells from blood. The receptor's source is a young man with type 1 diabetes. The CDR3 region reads CASWDTDSNYGYTF. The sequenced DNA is TGCGCCAGCTGGGACACCGACTCTAACTATGGCTACACCTTC.